A selection of T cell receptor beta chains follows, all from one sample in a study of T cell repertoires in ileal Crohn's disease. Produced via immunoSEQ multiplex PCR; TCRdb's table is partial and in-frame only. This sample has 4,000 or so clones, with about two thirds found just once. Sequenced material: ileal tissue. These receptors were obtained from an adult with Crohn's disease. CDR3s include the opening cysteine and the closing phenylalanine or tryptophan. A D gene is named only where the DNA matches it firmly. Size is stated for part of the rows, as once, few or many counts, or as a class when the clone is expanded.

>-|14|TRBV27|TRBJ1-2|-
CASSLSPGTRGYTF
TGTGCCAGCAGTTTATCTCCAGGTACGCGAGGCTACACCTTC
>-|14|TRBV11-3|TRBJ1-1|-
CASSPGGTNTEAFF
TGTGCCAGCAGCCCCGGGGGGACGAACACTGAAGCTTTCTTT
>-|15|TRBV7-9|TRBJ1-1|-
CASSGTTGLNTEAFF
TGTGCCAGCAGCGGAACGACAGGTTTGAACACTGAAGCTTTCTTT
>-|15|TRBV5-4|TRBJ2-3|TRBD2
CASSYGLAGVDTQYF
TGTGCCAGCAGCTACGGACTAGCGGGAGTCGATACGCAGTATTTT
>-|15|TRBV7-2|TRBJ2-3|TRBD2
CASSYTSGSTDTQYF
TGTGCCAGCAGCTACACTAGCGGGAGCACAGATACGCAGTATTTT
>-|15|TRBV5-5|TRBJ1-6|-
CASGLGSSYNSPLHF
TGTGCCAGCGGATTAGGGAGCTCCTATAATTCACCCCTCCACTTT
>-|14|TRBV10-3|TRBJ2-5|-
CAISPDRAGETQYF
TGTGCCATCAGTCCAGACAGGGCGGGGGAGACCCAGTACTTC
>-|13|TRBV29-1|TRBJ1-1|-
CSVEEQAETEAFF
TGCAGCGTTGAAGAACAGGCTGAGACTGAAGCTTTCTTT
>-|13|TRBV25-1|TRBJ1-5|-
CASSESTVQPQHF
TGTGCCAGCAGTGAATCGACAGTTCAGCCCCAGCATTTT
>-|17|TRBV28|TRBJ2-2|-
CASSPRGGTLVAGELFF
TGTGCCAGCAGCCCGAGGGGGGGCACACTGGTAGCCGGGGAGCTGTTTTTT
>few|16|TRBV25-1|TRBJ1-6|TRBD1
CASASRAGGVYSPLHF
TGTGCCAGCGCCTCTCGGGCAGGGGGCGTATATTCCCCCCTCCACTTT
>-|15|TRBV5-1|TRBJ2-3|TRBD2
CASSLDGRATDTQYF
TGCGCCAGCAGCTTGGACGGGAGGGCCACCGATACGCAGTATTTT
>once|16|TRBV14|TRBJ2-5|TRBD2
CASSRTSGGDQETQYF
TGTGCCAGCAGCCGGACTAGCGGGGGGGACCAAGAGACCCAGTACTTC
>-|13|TRBV4-1|TRBJ1-2|TRBD1
CASRHRGDYGYTF
TGCGCCAGCAGACACAGGGGAGACTATGGCTACACCTTC
>-|15|TRBV5-1|TRBJ2-1|TRBD2
CASSPGGSSYNEQFF
TGCGCCAGCAGCCCTGGCGGGAGCTCCTACAATGAGCAGTTCTTC
>-|12|TRBV25-1|TRBJ1-5|-
CASATGNQPQHF
TGTGCCAGTGCGACTGGCAATCAGCCCCAGCATTTT
>-|17|TRBV30|TRBJ1-6|-
CAWSVGRGSSYNSPLHF
TGTGCCTGGAGTGTGGGGCGGGGGAGCTCCTATAATTCACCCCTCCACTTT
>few|14|TRBV19|TRBJ1-4|-
CASSSRGYNEKLFF
TGTGCCAGTAGTAGCAGGGGTTATAATGAAAAACTGTTTTTT
>-|16|TRBV5-4|TRBJ2-2|TRBD2
CASSYPGLAGTGELFF
TGTGCCAGCAGCTACCCGGGACTAGCGGGCACCGGGGAGCTGTTTTTT
>-|14|TRBV4-3|TRBJ2-5|TRBD2
CASGSWGGQETQYF
TGCGCCAGCGGAAGTTGGGGGGGCCAAGAGACCCAGTACTTC
>-|16|TRBV7-9|TRBJ1-1|-
CASSFPSGPPRAEAFF
TGTGCCAGCAGCTTTCCCTCGGGTCCCCCCCGAGCTGAAGCTTTCTTT
>-|19|TRBV2|TRBJ2-3|TRBD1
CASRAAQGALPQFTDTQYF
TGTGCCAGCAGAGCGGCACAGGGGGCCCTTCCTCAATTCACAGATACGCAGTATTTT
>-|15|TRBV11-3|TRBJ2-3|-
CASSLGRTSTDTQYF
TGTGCCAGCAGCTTAGGAAGAACTAGCACAGATACGCAGTATTTT
>-|15|TRBV4-1|TRBJ1-4|TRBD1
CASSQDRGGFEKLFF
TGCGCCAGCAGCCAAGATCGAGGGGGCTTTGAAAAACTGTTTTTT
>-|14|TRBV14|TRBJ1-1|-
CASSYGGWTTEAFF
TGTGCCAGCAGCTATGGAGGCTGGACCACTGAAGCTTTCTTT
>-|14|TRBV6-5|TRBJ1-2|-
CASSYSGGFQGYTF
TGTGCCAGCAGTTACTCGGGGGGGTTCCAAGGCTACACCTTC
>-|14|TRBV5-1|TRBJ2-7|-
CASRVTTPSYEQYF
TGCGCCAGCAGAGTCACAACGCCTTCCTACGAGCAGTACTTC
>-|15|TRBV6-1|TRBJ1-1|-
CASSEAPQGRGEAFF
TGTGCCAGCAGTGAAGCCCCTCAGGGGCGCGGAGAAGCTTTCTTT
>-|16|TRBV18|TRBJ2-5|TRBD2
CASSPAASGAQETQYF
TGTGCCAGCTCACCAGCGGCTAGCGGGGCCCAAGAGACCCAGTACTTC
>-|16|TRBV7-6|TRBJ1-3|-
CASSLGSTDSGNTIYF
TGTGCCAGCAGCTTAGGCTCGACAGACTCTGGAAACACCATATATTTT
>few|18|TRBV5-6|TRBJ2-7|TRBD2
CASSWVTSGGRAPYEQYF
TGTGCCAGCAGCTGGGTGACTAGCGGGGGGCGGGCACCCTACGAGCAGTACTTC
>-|13|TRBV5-1|TRBJ1-1|-
CASRQRTAGLAFF
TGCGCCAGCAGACAGCGGACAGCGGGATTAGCTTTCTTT
>-|15|TRBV5-1|TRBJ2-3|-
CASSPDTHSTDTQYF
TGCGCCAGCAGCCCGGACACCCATAGCACAGATACGCAGTATTTT
>-|16|TRBV7-9|TRBJ1-2|TRBD1
CASSMEGAGANYGYTF
TGTGCCAGCAGCATGGAGGGGGCAGGGGCGAACTATGGCTACACCTTC
>once|14|TRBV30|TRBJ2-1|TRBD2
CAWNRGGLYNEQFF
TGTGCCTGGAATCGGGGGGGCCTCTACAATGAGCAGTTCTTC
>-|12|TRBV28|TRBJ1-1|TRBD1
CASSDSDRDAFF
TGTGCCAGCAGTGATTCGGACAGGGACGCTTTCTTT
>-|13|TRBV5-1|TRBJ1-4|-
CASSYTSSEKLFF
TGCGCCAGCAGCTATACATCAAGTGAAAAACTGTTTTTT
>-|12|TRBV27|TRBJ1-1|-
CASSLQGHEAFF
TGTGCCAGCAGTTTACAGGGGCATGAAGCTTTCTTT
>-|13|TRBV5-1|TRBJ1-1|-
CASRADMNTEAFF
TGCGCCAGCAGGGCGGATATGAACACTGAAGCTTTCTTT
>-|18|TRBV9|TRBJ2-2|TRBD2
CASSLSPGLAGVSGELFF
TGTGCCAGCAGCCTATCCCCGGGACTAGCGGGAGTGAGCGGGGAGCTGTTTTTT
>-|14|TRBV14|TRBJ1-1|-
CASSQERGETEAFF
TGTGCCAGCAGCCAAGAACGTGGAGAGACTGAAGCTTTCTTT